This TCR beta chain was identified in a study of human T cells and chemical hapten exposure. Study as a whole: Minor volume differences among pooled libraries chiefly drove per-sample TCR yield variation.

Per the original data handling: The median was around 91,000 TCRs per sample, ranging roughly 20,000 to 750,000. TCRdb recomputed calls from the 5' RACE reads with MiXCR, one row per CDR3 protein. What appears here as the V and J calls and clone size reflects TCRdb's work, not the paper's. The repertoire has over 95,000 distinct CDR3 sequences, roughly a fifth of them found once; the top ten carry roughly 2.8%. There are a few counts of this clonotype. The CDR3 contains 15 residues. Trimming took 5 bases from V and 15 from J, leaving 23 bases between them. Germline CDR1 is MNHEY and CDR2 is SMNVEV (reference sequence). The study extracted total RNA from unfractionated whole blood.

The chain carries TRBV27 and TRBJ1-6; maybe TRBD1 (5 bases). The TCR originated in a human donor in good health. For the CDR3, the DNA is TGTGCCAGCAGTCTCCTATCCCCCGGGGAGGGGCGCCTCCACTTT. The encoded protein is CASSLLSPGEGRLHF.